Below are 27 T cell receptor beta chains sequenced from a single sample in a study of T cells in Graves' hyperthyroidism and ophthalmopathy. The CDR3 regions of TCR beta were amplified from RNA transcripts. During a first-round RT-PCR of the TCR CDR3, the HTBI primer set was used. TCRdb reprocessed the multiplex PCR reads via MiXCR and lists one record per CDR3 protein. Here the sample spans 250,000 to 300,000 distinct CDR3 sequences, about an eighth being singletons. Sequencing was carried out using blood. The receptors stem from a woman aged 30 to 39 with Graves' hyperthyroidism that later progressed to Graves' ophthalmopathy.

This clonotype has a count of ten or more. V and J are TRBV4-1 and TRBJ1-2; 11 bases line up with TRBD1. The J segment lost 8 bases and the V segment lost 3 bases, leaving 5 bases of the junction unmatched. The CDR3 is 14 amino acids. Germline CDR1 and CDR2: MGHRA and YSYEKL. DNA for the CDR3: TGCGCCAGCAGCCATCCGGGACAGGGGGGAGGCTACACCTTC. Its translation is CASSHPGQGGGYTF.

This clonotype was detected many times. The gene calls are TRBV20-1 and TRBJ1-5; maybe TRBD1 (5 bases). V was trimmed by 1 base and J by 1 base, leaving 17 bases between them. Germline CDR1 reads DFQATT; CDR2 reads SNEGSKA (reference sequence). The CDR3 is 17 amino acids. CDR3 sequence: CSARALAGVPSNQPQHF. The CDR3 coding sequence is TGCAGTGCTAGAGCTTTAGCGGGGGTTCCGAGCAATCAGCCCCAGCATTTT.

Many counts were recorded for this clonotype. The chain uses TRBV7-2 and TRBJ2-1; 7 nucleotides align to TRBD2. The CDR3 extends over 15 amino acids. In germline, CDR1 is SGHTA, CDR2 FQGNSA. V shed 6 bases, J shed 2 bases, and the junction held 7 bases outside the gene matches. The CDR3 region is CASRPLAGPYNEQFF. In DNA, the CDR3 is TGTGCCAGCAGGCCTTTAGCGGGTCCCTACAATGAGCAGTTCTTC.

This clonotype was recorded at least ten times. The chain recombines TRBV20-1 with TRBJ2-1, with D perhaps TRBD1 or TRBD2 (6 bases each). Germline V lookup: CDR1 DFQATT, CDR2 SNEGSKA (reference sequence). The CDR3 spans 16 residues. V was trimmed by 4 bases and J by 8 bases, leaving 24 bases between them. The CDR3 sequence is CSATGRGGGPWDEQFF. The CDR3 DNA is TGCAGTGCTACGGGAAGAGGGGGAGGCCCCTGGGATGAGCAGTTCTTC.

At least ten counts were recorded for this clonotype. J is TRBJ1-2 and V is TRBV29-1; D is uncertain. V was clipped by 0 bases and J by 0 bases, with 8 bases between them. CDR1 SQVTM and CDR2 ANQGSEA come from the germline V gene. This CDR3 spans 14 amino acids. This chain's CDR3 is CSVEDRWSNYGYTF. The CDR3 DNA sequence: TGCAGCGTTGAAGATCGTTGGTCTAACTATGGCTACACCTTC.

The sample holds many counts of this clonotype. The CDR3 nucleotides read TGTGCCAGCTGCTCCCAGGGACAAGACAATGAGCAGTTCTTC. Amino acids: CASCSQGQDNEQFF. J is TRBJ2-1 and V is TRBV12-3 or TRBV12-4, with D possibly matching TRBD1 (6 bases). V dropped 8 bases and J dropped 5 bases, with 16 bases sitting between them. CDR3 length: 14 residues.

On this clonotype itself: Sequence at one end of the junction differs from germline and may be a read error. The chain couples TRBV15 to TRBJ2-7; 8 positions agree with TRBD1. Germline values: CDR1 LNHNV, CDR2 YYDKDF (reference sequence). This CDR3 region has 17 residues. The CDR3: CVTSRDWPGGMSDEQYF. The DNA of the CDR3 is TGTGTCACCAGCAGAGATTGGCCAGGGGGCATGTCGGACGAGCAGTACTTC.

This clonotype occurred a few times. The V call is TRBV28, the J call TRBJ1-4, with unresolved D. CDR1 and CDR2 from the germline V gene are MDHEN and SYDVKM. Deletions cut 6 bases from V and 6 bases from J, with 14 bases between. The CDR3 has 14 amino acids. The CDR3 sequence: CASRPIPGDEKLFF. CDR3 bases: TGTGCCAGCAGACCGATACCGGGAGATGAAAAACTGTTTTTT.

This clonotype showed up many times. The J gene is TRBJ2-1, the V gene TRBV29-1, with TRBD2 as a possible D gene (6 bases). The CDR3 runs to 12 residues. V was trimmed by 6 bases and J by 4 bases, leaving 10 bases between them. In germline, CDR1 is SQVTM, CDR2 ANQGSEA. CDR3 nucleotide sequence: TGCAGCGTGCTTGGAGGGTACAATGAGCAGTTCTTC. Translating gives CSVLGGYNEQFF.

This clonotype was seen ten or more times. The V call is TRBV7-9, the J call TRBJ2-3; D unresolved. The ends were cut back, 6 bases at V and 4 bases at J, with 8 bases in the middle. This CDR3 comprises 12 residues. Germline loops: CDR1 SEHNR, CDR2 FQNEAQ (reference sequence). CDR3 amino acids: CASRSLPDTQYF. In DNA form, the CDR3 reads TGTGCCAGCAGATCCCTTCCAGATACGCAGTATTTT. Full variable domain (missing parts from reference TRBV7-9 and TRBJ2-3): DTGVSQNPRHKITKRGQNVTFRCDPISEHNRLYWYRQTLGQGPEFLTYFQNEAQLEKSRLLSDRFSAERPKGSFSTLEIQRTEQGDSAMYLCASRSLPDTQYFGPGTRLTVL.

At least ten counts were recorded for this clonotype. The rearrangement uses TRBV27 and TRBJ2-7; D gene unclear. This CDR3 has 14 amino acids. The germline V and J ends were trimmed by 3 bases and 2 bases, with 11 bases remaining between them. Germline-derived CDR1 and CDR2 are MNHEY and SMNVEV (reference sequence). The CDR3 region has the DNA TGTGCCAGCAGTTTGTCTCAGCATCCCTACGAGCAGTACTTC. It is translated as CASSLSQHPYEQYF.

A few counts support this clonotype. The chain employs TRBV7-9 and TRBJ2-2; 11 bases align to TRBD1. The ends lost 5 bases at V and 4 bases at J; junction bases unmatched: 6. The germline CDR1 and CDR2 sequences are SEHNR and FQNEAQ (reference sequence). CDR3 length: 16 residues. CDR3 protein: CASSLGTGGITGELFF. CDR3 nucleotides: TGTGCCAGCAGCCTAGGGACAGGGGGGATCACCGGGGAGCTGTTTTTT.

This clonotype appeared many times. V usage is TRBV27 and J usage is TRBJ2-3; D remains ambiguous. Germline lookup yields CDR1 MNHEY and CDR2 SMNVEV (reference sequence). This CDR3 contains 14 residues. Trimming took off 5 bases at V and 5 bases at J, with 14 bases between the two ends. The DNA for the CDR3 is TGTGCCAGCAGTCAAGTATTTCTAGGAGATACGCAGTATTTT. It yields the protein CASSQVFLGDTQYF.

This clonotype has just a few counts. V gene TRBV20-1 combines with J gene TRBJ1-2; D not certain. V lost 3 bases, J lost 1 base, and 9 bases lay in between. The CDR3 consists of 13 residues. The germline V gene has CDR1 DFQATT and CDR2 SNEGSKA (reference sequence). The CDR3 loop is CSARSIDNYGYTF. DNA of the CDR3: TGCAGTGCTAGGTCCATTGATAACTATGGCTACACCTTC.

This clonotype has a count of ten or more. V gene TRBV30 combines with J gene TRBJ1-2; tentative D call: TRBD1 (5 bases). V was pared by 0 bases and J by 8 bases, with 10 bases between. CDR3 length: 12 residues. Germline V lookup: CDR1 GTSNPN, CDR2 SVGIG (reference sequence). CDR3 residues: CAWSVGVGGYTF. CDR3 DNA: TGTGCCTGGAGTGTAGGGGTAGGAGGCTACACCTTC.

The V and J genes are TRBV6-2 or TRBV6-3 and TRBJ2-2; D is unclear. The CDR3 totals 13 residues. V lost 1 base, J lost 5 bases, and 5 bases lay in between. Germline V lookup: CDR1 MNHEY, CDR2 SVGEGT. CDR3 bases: TGTGCCAGCAGTTACTTGAGGACCGGGGAGCTGTTTTTT. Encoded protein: CASSYLRTGELFF.

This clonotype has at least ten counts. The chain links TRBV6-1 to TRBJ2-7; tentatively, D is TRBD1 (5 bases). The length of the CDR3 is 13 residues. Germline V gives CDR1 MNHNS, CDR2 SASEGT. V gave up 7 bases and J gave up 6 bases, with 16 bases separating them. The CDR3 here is CASTQTDLSEQYF. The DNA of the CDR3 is TGTGCCAGCACCCAGACAGACCTCTCCGAGCAGTACTTC.

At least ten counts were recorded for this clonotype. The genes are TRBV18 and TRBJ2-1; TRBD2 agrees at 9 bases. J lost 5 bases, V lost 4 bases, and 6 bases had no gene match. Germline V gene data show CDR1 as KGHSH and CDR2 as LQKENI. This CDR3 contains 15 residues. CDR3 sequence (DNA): TGTGCCAGCTCACGGTCTAGCGGGGCCGACAATGAGCAGTTCTTC. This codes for CASSRSSGADNEQFF.

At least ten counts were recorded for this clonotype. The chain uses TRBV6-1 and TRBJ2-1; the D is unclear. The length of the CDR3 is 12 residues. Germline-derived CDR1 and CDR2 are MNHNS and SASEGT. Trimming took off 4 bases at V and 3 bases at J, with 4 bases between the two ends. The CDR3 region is CASSGDYNEQFF. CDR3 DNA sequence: TGTGCCAGCAGTGGCGACTACAATGAGCAGTTCTTC.

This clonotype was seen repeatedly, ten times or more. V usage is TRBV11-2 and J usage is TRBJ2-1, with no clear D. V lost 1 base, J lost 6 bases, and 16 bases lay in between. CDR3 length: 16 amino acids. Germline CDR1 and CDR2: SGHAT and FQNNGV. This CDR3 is CASSLGVNPPVNEQFF. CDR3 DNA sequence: TGTGCCAGCAGCTTAGGTGTGAATCCGCCTGTCAATGAGCAGTTCTTC.

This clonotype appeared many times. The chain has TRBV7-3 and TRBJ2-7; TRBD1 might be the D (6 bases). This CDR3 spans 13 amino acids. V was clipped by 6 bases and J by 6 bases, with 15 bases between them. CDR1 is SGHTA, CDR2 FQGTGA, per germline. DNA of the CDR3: TGTGCCAGCAGTCCGATCTTAGGGGGCGAGCAGTACTTC. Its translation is CASSPILGGEQYF.

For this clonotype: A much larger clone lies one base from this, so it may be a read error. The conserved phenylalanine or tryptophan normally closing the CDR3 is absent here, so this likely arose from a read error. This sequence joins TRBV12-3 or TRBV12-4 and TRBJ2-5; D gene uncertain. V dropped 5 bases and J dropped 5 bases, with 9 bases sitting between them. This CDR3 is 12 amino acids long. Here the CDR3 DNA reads TGTGCCAGCAGTACCCCCCAGGAGACCCAGTACCTC. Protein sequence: CASSTPQETQYL.

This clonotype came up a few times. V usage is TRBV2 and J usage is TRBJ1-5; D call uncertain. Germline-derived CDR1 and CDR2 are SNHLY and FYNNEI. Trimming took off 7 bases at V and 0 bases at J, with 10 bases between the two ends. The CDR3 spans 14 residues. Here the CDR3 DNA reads TGTGCCAGCACCTTCTCTGGTAGCAATCAGCCCCAGCATTTT. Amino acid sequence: CASTFSGSNQPQHF. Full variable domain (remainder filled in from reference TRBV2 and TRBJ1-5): EPEVTQTPSHQVTQMGQEVILRCVPISNHLYFYWYRQILGQKVEFLVSFYNNEISEKSEIFDDQFSVERPDGSNFTLKIRSTKLEDSAMYFCASTFSGSNQPQHFGDGTRLSIL.

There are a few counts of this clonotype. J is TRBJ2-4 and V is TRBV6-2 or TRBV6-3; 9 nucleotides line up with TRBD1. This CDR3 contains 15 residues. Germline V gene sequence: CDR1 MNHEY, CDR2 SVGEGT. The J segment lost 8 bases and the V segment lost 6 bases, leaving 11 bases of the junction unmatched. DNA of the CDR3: TGTGCCAGCAGCCTATTACAGGGGGCGGGTGACATTCAGTACTTC. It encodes CASSLLQGAGDIQYF.

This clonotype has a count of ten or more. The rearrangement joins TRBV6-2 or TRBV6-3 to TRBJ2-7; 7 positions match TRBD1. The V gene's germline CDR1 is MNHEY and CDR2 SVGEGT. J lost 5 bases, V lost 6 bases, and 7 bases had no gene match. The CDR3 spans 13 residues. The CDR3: CASSDRAPHEQYF. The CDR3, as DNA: TGTGCCAGCAGCGACAGGGCCCCTCACGAGCAGTACTTC.

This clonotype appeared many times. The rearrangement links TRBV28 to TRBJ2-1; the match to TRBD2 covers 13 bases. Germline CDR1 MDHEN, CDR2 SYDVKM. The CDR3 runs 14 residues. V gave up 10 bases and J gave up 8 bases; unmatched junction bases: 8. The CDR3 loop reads CATRTSGRGYEQFF. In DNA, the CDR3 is TGTGCCACGCGGACTAGCGGGAGAGGATATGAGCAGTTCTTC.

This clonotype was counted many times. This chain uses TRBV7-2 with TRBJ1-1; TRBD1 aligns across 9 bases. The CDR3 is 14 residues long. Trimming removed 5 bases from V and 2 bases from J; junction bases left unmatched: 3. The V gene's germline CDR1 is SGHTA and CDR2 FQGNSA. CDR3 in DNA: TGTGCCAGCAGCGCGACAGGGGGAAACACTGAAGCTTTCTTT. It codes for CASSATGGNTEAFF.